The 18 T cell receptor beta chains listed next were all sequenced from one sample in a study of blood T cells in healthy people across ages. Combining a sample-barcoded 5' primer with a J-beta primer mix, a second PCR ran for roughly 7 to 12 cycles. TCRdb passed the 5' RACE reads through MiXCR, listing each CDR3 protein once. The sample holds around 780,000 distinct CDR3 sequences; roughly 50% are singletons and the top ten take roughly 25%. Sequencing was carried out using blood. These receptors originate from a man aged 35 to 55 in good health.

V and J are TRBV7-9 and TRBJ1-4; no firm D call. V was pared by 7 bases and J by 7 bases, with 10 bases between. This CDR3 is 12 amino acids long. Germline assignment: CDR1 SEHNR and CDR2 FQNEAQ (reference sequence). Here the CDR3 reads CASTTGGEKLFF. The CDR3 region has the DNA TGTGCCAGCACAACGGGCGGTGAAAAACTGTTTTTT.

This clonotype was seen just once. The chain links TRBV2 to TRBJ1-2; 9 positions agree with TRBD1. V shed 10 bases and J 8 bases; nucleotides not matched to a gene: 8. Germline CDR1 reads SNHLY; CDR2 reads FYNNEI. The CDR3 sequence is 12 residues long. CDR3 nucleotide sequence: TGTGCCAATTGGGACAGGGTTGGAGGCTACACCTTC. This translates into CANWDRVGGYTF. Based on the CDR3 plus reference TRBV2 and TRBJ1-2, the full variable domain is EPEVTQTPSHQVTQMGQEVILRCVPISNHLYFYWYRQILGQKVEFLVSFYNNEISEKSEIFDDQFSVERPDGSNFTLKIRSTKLEDSAMYFCANWDRVGGYTFGSGTRLTVV.

The CDR3 reads CASSAFSFWDRDYEQYF. CDR3 sequence (DNA): TGTGCCAGCAGCGCGTTCTCATTCTGGGACAGGGACTACGAGCAGTACTTC. The rearrangement uses TRBV11-1 and TRBJ2-7; 9 positions match TRBD1. From germline, CDR1 is SGHAT and CDR2 FQDESV (reference sequence). The J segment lost 3 bases and the V segment lost 5 bases, leaving 14 bases of the junction unmatched. The CDR3 consists of 17 residues.

J is TRBJ2-1 and V is TRBV29-1; D ambiguous. The ends were cut back, 4 bases at V and 4 bases at J, with 17 bases in the middle. Germline values: CDR1 SQVTM, CDR2 ANQGSEA. The CDR3 runs 15 residues. The CDR3 DNA sequence: TGCAGCGTTGTAGGCCTCCGAACTCTATACAATGAGCAGTTCTTC. This codes for CSVVGLRTLYNEQFF.

This clonotype was seen at least ten times. The genes are TRBV7-6 and TRBJ2-1, with a weak D call TRBD2 (5 bases). The CDR3 extends over 14 amino acids. Germline values: CDR1 SGHVS, CDR2 FNYEAQ. The V and J ends lost 5 bases and 9 bases respectively, with 17 bases between them. As DNA, the CDR3 is TGTGCCAGCAGCCACCCCGACTACACGGTTGAGCAGTTCTTC. It yields the protein CASSHPDYTVEQFF. Variable domain in full (rest from reference TRBV7-6 and TRBJ2-1): GAGVSQSPRYKVTKRGQDVALRCDPISGHVSLYWYRQALGQGPEFLTYFNYEAQQDKSGLPNDRFSAERPEGSISTLTIQRTEQRDSAMYRCASSHPDYTVEQFFGPGTRLTVL.

The V call is TRBV7-9, the J call TRBJ2-3; D is uncertain. This CDR3 contains 15 residues. The V and J ends lost 5 bases and 4 bases respectively, with 16 bases between them. The germline CDR1 and CDR2 sequences are SEHNR and FQNEAQ (reference sequence). The CDR3 sequence is CASSRRSLDSDTQYF. For the CDR3, the DNA is TGTGCCAGCAGCCGAAGGAGTCTAGATTCAGATACGCAGTATTTT.

This clonotype appeared a few times. The chain carries TRBV7-2 and TRBJ2-1; 7 positions match TRBD1. Germline V gene sequence: CDR1 SGHTA, CDR2 FQGNSA. This CDR3 spans 15 amino acids. V lost 4 bases, J lost 7 bases, and 10 bases stayed unmatched. CDR3: CASSSIGTAFNEQFF. The CDR3, as DNA: TGTGCCAGCAGCTCCATAGGGACAGCCTTTAATGAGCAGTTCTTC.

The V call is TRBV29-1, the J call TRBJ1-5; D not certain. V lost 4 bases and J 3 bases, leaving 13 bases between the germline ends. This CDR3 has 14 residues. Per the germline V gene, CDR1 is SQVTM and CDR2 is ANQGSEA. The CDR3 coding sequence is TGCAGCGTTGTCGAAGGGAATACCAATCAGCCCCAGCATTTT. This gives the protein CSVVEGNTNQPQHF.

This clonotype was detected only once. CDR3 region: CSAVSGMSGGHNEQFF. CDR3 DNA: TGCAGTGCTGTTAGCGGTATGTCGGGTGGACACAATGAGCAGTTCTTC. The V and J genes are TRBV20-1 and TRBJ2-1; possibly TRBD2 for D (6 bases). This CDR3 spans 16 amino acids. Germline V CDR1 and CDR2: DFQATT, SNEGSKA (reference sequence). Trimming removed 5 bases at V and 5 bases at J, with 22 bases between.

The rearrangement joins TRBV12-3 or TRBV12-4 to TRBJ2-5, with 8 positions matching TRBD2. V was pared by 3 bases and J by 11 bases, with 14 bases of the junction left unmatched. The CDR3 length is 15 residues. The CDR3 region has the DNA TGTGCCAGCAGTTTTGCGGGGGGAGTCCGATCTGAGCAGTACTTC. This gives the protein CASSFAGGVRSEQYF.

Here the CDR3 DNA reads TGTGCCAGCTCAACTTCTACCTACGAGCAGTACTTC. Its translation is CASSTSTYEQYF. The rearrangement joins TRBV18 to TRBJ2-7, with no clear D. The germline V and J ends were trimmed by 5 bases and 2 bases, with 7 bases remaining between them. This CDR3 is 12 amino acids long. Germline loops: CDR1 KGHSH, CDR2 LQKENI.

This chain joins TRBV28 and TRBJ2-1; 7 bases fit TRBD2. The V and J ends lost 8 bases and 4 bases, in that order; junction bases with no gene match: 8. CDR3 length: 14 residues. In germline, CDR1 is MDHEN, CDR2 SYDVKM. The CDR3: CASERGGSYNEQFF. CDR3 nucleotides: TGTGCCAGCGAGAGGGGCGGGAGTTACAATGAGCAGTTCTTC.

This chain joins TRBV7-2 and TRBJ1-6, with 7 bases identical to TRBD1. V dropped 8 bases and J dropped 9; count of bases not matched to a gene: 16. This CDR3 has 16 amino acids. Germline V gene data show CDR1 as SGHTA and CDR2 as FQGNSA. The CDR3, as DNA: TGTGCCAGCTCCCCGCATATGGCAGGGGACAGTTCACCCCTCCACTTT. It codes for CASSPHMAGDSSPLHF.

J is TRBJ1-2 and V is TRBV25-1; the match to TRBD1 covers 9 bases. V trimming: 7 bases; J trimming: 8 bases; junction bases outside the gene matches: 8. The CDR3 has 13 residues. The V gene's germline CDR1 is MGHDK and CDR2 SYGVNS. The CDR3 nucleotides read TGTGCCAGCACAAGAGCCGGGACAGGGGGCTACACCTTC. It specifies CASTRAGTGGYTF.

This clonotype has more than one count but fewer than ten. V is TRBV30 and J is TRBJ1-2; TRBD1 matches at 10 bases. The CDR3 consists of 15 residues. Germline CDR1 and CDR2: GTSNPN and SVGIG (reference sequence). The junction had 6 bases not matched to a gene; V was cut back by 0 bases and J by 5 bases. The CDR3 bases are TGTGCCTGGAGTGTAGGGACAGGGGACGGTTATGGCTACACCTTC. This encodes CAWSVGTGDGYGYTF.

This clonotype showed up just a few times. This chain connects TRBV7-9 to TRBJ1-1; D gene ambiguous. Trimming took off 4 bases at V and 3 bases at J, with 15 bases between the two ends. This CDR3 comprises 15 residues. Germline CDR1 and CDR2: SEHNR and FQNEAQ (reference sequence). The CDR3 region has the DNA TGTGCCAGCAGCTCCCCCGGTGGTAGGGACACTGAAGCTTTCTTT. It translates to CASSSPGGRDTEAFF.

This rearrangement joins TRBV12-3 or TRBV12-4 to TRBJ2-4, with 7 nucleotides matching TRBD2. J gave up 0 bases and V 4 bases, and 21 bases lay outside the gene matches. The CDR3 is 21 residues long. CDR3 residues: CASSSDPYTGRGNLAKNIQYF. The CDR3 region has the DNA TGTGCCAGCAGTTCGGATCCCTACACGGGGAGGGGAAATCTAGCCAAAAACATTCAGTACTTC.

This chain joins TRBV21-1 and TRBJ2-6; the table's D call TRBD2 went unverified against the DNA. TRBV21-1 is deemed a pseudogene. The CDR3 has 18 residues. The CDR3 loop is CASSATSGGLRGANVLTF. The DNA of the CDR3 is TGTGCCAGCAGCGCAACTAGCGGGGGCCTGAGAGGGGCCAACGTCCTGACTTTC.